One and the same sample provided the 18 T cell receptor beta chains below, sequenced in a study of blood T cell repertoires in COVID-19 (dated by TCRdb to 2018 to 2021). Library prep was done by the immunoSEQ multiplex PCR assay. TCRdb retrieved this table from immuneACCESS and kept in-frame rearrangements only. Not all clones are present; in checked studies, unresolved V genes account for under half, and no reason is known for the remainder. Recorded for this sample are approximately 200,000 clones; approximately 88% of them occurred a single time. The ten largest clonotypes hold about 9.4% of the sample. The sample taken for sequencing was PBMCs or T cells enriched from blood (not recorded which). All receptors derive from a man aged 18 to 29 with acute COVID-19.

CDR3 amino acids: CASSFVPGADNEQFF. The CDR3 region has the DNA TGTGCCAGCAGCTTTGTTCCGGGAGCGGACAATGAGCAGTTCTTC. V usage is TRBV5-4 and J usage is TRBJ2-1, with TRBD2 as a possible D gene (6 bases). Trimming removed 2 bases from V and 5 bases from J, with 14 bases in between. Germline loops: CDR1 SGHNT, CDR2 YYREEE (reference sequence). The CDR3 length is 15 residues.

The V gene is TRBV21-1, the J gene TRBJ1-1; the D segment call TRBD1 is taken from the table without a DNA check. TRBV21-1 is an annotated pseudogene. The CDR3 is 17 amino acids. The CDR3 loop reads CASGYSGTGAMGTEAFF. In DNA, the CDR3 is TGTGCCAGCGGGTACTCCGGGACAGGGGCTATGGGCACTGAAGCTTTCTTT.

The chain combines TRBV11-2 with TRBJ2-1; 9 bases fit TRBD2. The CDR3 runs to 17 residues. Germline-derived CDR1 and CDR2 are SGHAT and FQNNGV. The V segment lost 6 bases and the J segment 1 base; nucleotides outside the gene matches: 10. CDR3 sequence reads: CASSLRSGGTSYNEQFF. CDR3 nucleotides: TGTGCCAGCAGTCTCCGGAGCGGGGGGACATCCTACAATGAGCAGTTCTTC. The variable domain in full, with the rest retrieved from reference TRBV11-2 and TRBJ2-1, is EAGVAQSPRYKIIEKRQSVAFWCNPISGHATLYWYQQILGQGPKLLIQFQNNGVVDDSQLPKDRFSAERLKGVDSTLKIQPAKLEDSAVYLCASSLRSGGTSYNEQFFGPGTRLTVL.

This clone turned up a few times. This chain uses TRBV6-5 with TRBJ1-2; tentatively, D is TRBD1 (5 bases). This CDR3 has 14 residues. The V gene's germline CDR1 is MNHEY and CDR2 SVGAGI. The V and J ends lost 5 bases and 2 bases respectively, with 12 bases between them. CDR3 residues: CASSRGRGNYGYTF. CDR3 bases: TGTGCCAGCAGTAGGGGACGGGGGAACTATGGCTACACCTTC.

This CDR3 reads CASSPNGEPNSNQPQHF. The CDR3 DNA reads TGTGCCAGCAGCCCTAACGGGGAGCCTAATAGCAATCAGCCCCAGCATTTT. The chain combines TRBV9 with TRBJ1-5; D remains unclear. This CDR3 comprises 17 residues. Germline assignment: CDR1 SGDLS and CDR2 YYNGEE. With 4 bases removed from V and 0 bases from J, the gap between germline ends came to 17 bases. Drawing the rest from reference TRBV9 and TRBJ1-5, the complete variable domain is DSGVTQTPKHLITATGQRVTLRCSPRSGDLSVYWYQQSLDQGLQFLIQYYNGEERAKGNILERFSAQQFPDLHSELNLSSLELGDSALYFCASSPNGEPNSNQPQHFGDGTRLSIL.

This clone has ten or more counts. Additional DNA sequences in this sample encode the identical CDR3. The CDR3 DNA reads as TGTGCCAGCAGTTCAGGCCCGAACACTGAAGCTTTCTTT. Amino acid sequence: CASSSGPNTEAFF. This chain connects TRBV12-3 or TRBV12-4 to TRBJ1-1; D ambiguous. This CDR3 region has 13 residues. V lost 4 bases to trimming and J lost 1 base, with 7 bases between them.

The chain carries TRBV6-5 and TRBJ2-5; the match to TRBD1 covers 9 bases. V lost 6 bases to trimming and J lost 7 bases; unmatched junction nucleotides: 6. The germline V gene has CDR1 MNHEY and CDR2 SVGAGI. This CDR3 is 13 amino acids long. CDR3 sequence reads: CASSRDRAGTQYF. CDR3 nucleotide sequence: TGTGCCAGCAGCCGGGACAGGGCAGGGACCCAGTACTTC.

The chain is built from TRBV4-1 and TRBJ1-1, with D possibly TRBD1 on 5 matching bases. Germline CDR1 and CDR2: MGHRA and YSYEKL. V was clipped by 2 bases and J by 11 bases, with 21 bases between them. There are 15 residues in the CDR3. CDR3 sequence: CASSQPGRGERMAFF. The CDR3 region has the DNA TGCGCCAGCAGCCAACCGGGGCGCGGGGAGCGGATGGCTTTCTTT.

The V and J genes are TRBV4-1 and TRBJ2-7, with 8 bases lining up with TRBD2. J gave up 3 bases and V 0 bases, and 10 bases lay outside the gene matches. This CDR3 has 17 amino acids. Per germline, CDR1 MGHRA and CDR2 YSYEKL. The CDR3 loop reads CASSQESPEAGDYEQYF. The DNA for the CDR3 is TGCGCCAGCAGCCAAGAAAGCCCGGAAGCGGGGGACTACGAGCAGTACTTC.

The CDR3 region has the DNA TGTGCCAGCAGTGAATTGGTAGGGGGCCGGTACGAGCAGTACTTC. Translation: CASSELVGGRYEQYF. V gene TRBV2 combines with J gene TRBJ2-7, with 7 bases that match TRBD1. The junction had 8 bases not matched to a gene; V was cut back by 2 bases and J by 4 bases. CDR3 length: 15 amino acids. The germline V gene has CDR1 SNHLY and CDR2 FYNNEI.

The sample holds a few counts of this clone. The chain is built from TRBV6-5 and TRBJ1-2, with TRBD1 matching over 8 bases. V lost 6 bases and J lost 6; bases outside the gene matches: 9. Germline V lookup: CDR1 MNHEY, CDR2 SVGAGI. The CDR3 is 14 residues long. The DNA of the CDR3 is TGTGCCAGCAGAAGCATACAGGGGGGTAATGGCTACACCTTC. Its protein product is CASRSIQGGNGYTF.

The chain links TRBV7-9 to TRBJ2-1, with a tentative D call TRBD1 (7 bases). The CDR3 sequence is 16 residues long. Germline V gives CDR1 SEHNR, CDR2 FQNEAQ (reference sequence). V was cut by 5 bases and J by 0 bases, with 14 bases left in between. CDR3 loop: CASSPQEGASYNEQFF. The DNA of the CDR3 is TGTGCCAGCAGCCCCCAGGAGGGGGCCTCCTACAATGAGCAGTTCTTC.

V gene TRBV5-1 combines with J gene TRBJ1-3, with TRBD1 identical over 7 bases. The V segment lost 5 bases and the J segment 0 bases; nucleotides outside the gene matches: 8. CDR3 length: 16 residues. Germline V lookup: CDR1 SGHRS, CDR2 YFSETQ. CDR3 protein: CASRPIQGDSGNTIYF. The CDR3 nucleotides are TGCGCCAGCAGACCTATCCAGGGGGACTCTGGAAACACCATATATTTT.

The J gene is TRBJ2-3, the V gene TRBV5-1, with 9 bases aligning to TRBD1. The germline gives CDR1 SGHRS, CDR2 YFSETQ. The trim removed 5 bases at V and 0 bases at J, leaving 4 bases unmatched. The CDR3 consists of 15 residues. CDR3 in DNA: TGCGCCAGCAGGGACAGGGGTTCTAGCACAGATACGCAGTATTTT. Translating gives CASRDRGSSTDTQYF.

The CDR3 loop is CASSQGGGNTEAFF. The CDR3 DNA is TGCGCCAGCAGCCAAGGCGGCGGGAACACTGAAGCTTTCTTT. The rearrangement links TRBV4-1 to TRBJ1-1; D unclear. CDR1 is MGHRA and CDR2 is YSYEKL in the germline V gene. V dropped 1 base and J dropped 1 base, with 7 bases sitting between them. The length of the CDR3 is 14 residues.

The chain recombines TRBV28 with TRBJ2-7, with 8 bases identical to TRBD2. Germline lookup yields CDR1 MDHEN and CDR2 SYDVKM. Losses at the gene ends were 5 bases for V and 0 bases for J; bases not matched to a gene: 15. This CDR3 contains 18 residues. The CDR3 nucleotides read TGTGCCAGCAGTACCATGAGCGGGAGTAGAGGGGGCTCCTACGAGCAGTACTTC. It is translated as CASSTMSGSRGGSYEQYF.

The V call is TRBV13, the J call TRBJ2-7; 9 positions agree with TRBD2. Germline V gives CDR1 PRHDT, CDR2 FYEKMQ (reference sequence). The CDR3 totals 15 residues. Unmatched junction bases numbered 6, after V lost 3 bases and J lost 3 bases. Here the CDR3 DNA reads TGTGCCAGCAGCTTCCTAAGACTAGCGGTCTACGAGCAGTACTTC. It specifies CASSFLRLAVYEQYF.

V usage is TRBV14 and J usage is TRBJ2-2; 7 positions match TRBD2. CDR1 and CDR2 (germline): SGHDN, FVKESK. Trimming took 1 base from V and 2 from J; bases not matched to a gene: 13. The CDR3 length is 19 residues. CDR3 nucleotide sequence: TGTGCCAGCAGCCAAGGGCCTTCGATGCGGGAGTTTAACACCGGGGAGCTGTTTTTT. Protein product: CASSQGPSMREFNTGELFF.